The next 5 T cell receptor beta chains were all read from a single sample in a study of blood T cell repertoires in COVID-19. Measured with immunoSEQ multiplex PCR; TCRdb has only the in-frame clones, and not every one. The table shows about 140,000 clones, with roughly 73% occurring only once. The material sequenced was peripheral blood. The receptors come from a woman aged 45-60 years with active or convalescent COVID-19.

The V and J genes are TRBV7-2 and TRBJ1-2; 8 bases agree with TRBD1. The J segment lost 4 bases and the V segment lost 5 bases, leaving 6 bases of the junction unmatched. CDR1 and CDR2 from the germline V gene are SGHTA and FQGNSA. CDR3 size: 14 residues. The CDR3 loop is CASSPQGASYGYTF. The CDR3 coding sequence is TGTGCCAGCAGCCCCCAGGGGGCGTCCTATGGCTACACCTTC. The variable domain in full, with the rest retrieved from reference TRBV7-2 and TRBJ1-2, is GAGVSQSPSNKVTEKGKDVELRCDPISGHTALYWYRQSLGQGLEFLIYFQGNSAPDKSGLPSDRFSAERTGGSVSTLTIQRTQQEDSAVYLCASSPQGASYGYTFGSGTRLTVV.

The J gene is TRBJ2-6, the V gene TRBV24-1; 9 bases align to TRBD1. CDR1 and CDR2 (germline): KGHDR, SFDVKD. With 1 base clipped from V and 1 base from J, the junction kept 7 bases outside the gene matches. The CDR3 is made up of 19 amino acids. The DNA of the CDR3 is TGTGCCACCAGTGATTTCATAGGACAGGGGTCGTCTGGGGCCAACGTCCTGACTTTC. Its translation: CATSDFIGQGSSGANVLTF.

The CDR3 loop reads CASSSGQGAWETQYF. The CDR3 nucleotides are TGTGCCAGCAGTTCAGGACAGGGGGCTTGGGAGACCCAGTACTTC. The genes are TRBV28 and TRBJ2-5; 11 nucleotides agree with TRBD1. J lost 5 bases, V lost 4 bases, and 6 bases had no gene match. This CDR3 comprises 15 residues. CDR1 is MDHEN, CDR2 SYDVKM, per germline.

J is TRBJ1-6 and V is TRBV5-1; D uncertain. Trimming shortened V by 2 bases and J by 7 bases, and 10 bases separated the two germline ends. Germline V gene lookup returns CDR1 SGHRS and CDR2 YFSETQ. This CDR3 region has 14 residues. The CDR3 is CASSFEGSNSPLHF. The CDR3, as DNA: TGCGCCAGCAGCTTTGAGGGTTCGAATTCACCCCTCCACTTT.

The CDR3 here is CASSTSGRPHNEQFF. Written as DNA, the CDR3 is TGTGCCAGCAGTACTAGCGGGAGGCCCCACAATGAGCAGTTCTTC. The gene calls are TRBV6-6 and TRBJ2-1; 12 bases match TRBD2. The junction had 4 bases not matched to a gene; V was cut back by 5 bases and J by 5 bases. Germline-derived CDR1 and CDR2 are MNHNY and SVGAGI (reference sequence). There are 15 residues in the CDR3.